Below are 5 T cell receptor beta chains sequenced from a single sample in a study of blood T cell repertoires in COVID-19. Libraries were prepared by immunoSEQ multiplex PCR; TCRdb keeps only in-frame clonotypes and omits some of them. Found here are approximately 110,000 clones, approximately 90% of them singletons; the top ten hold roughly 2%. The sample consisted of peripheral blood. These receptors all stem from a man aged 45-65 years with COVID-19, enrolled during active disease.

The chain uses TRBV7-9 and TRBJ2-2; tentative D call: TRBD1 (5 bases). Germline V gives CDR1 SEHNR, CDR2 FQNEAQ (reference sequence). With 5 bases removed from V and 7 bases from J, the gap between germline ends came to 11 bases. CDR3 size: 13 residues. CDR3 coding DNA: TGTGCCAGCAGCCCCAGGGTTGTCGGGGAGCTGTTTTTT. The encoded protein is CASSPRVVGELFF.

This chain's CDR3 is CASSLGGPGAGYNEQFF. As DNA, the CDR3 is TGTGCCAGCAGCTTAGGAGGCCCGGGAGCGGGGTACAATGAGCAGTTCTTC. V and J are TRBV11-3 and TRBJ2-1; 7 bases map to TRBD2. With V trimmed by 1 base and J by 4 bases, 10 bases remained unmatched. Germline CDR1 reads SGHNT; CDR2 reads YENEEA. The CDR3 is made up of 17 amino acids. Combining the CDR3 with reference TRBV11-3 and TRBJ2-1 gives the whole variable domain EAGVVQSPRYKIIEKKQPVAFWCNPISGHNTLYWYLQNLGQGPELLIRYENEEAVDDSQLPKDRFSAERLKGVDSTLKIQPAELGDSAVYLCASSLGGPGAGYNEQFFGPGTRLTVL.

This clone showed up just once. J is TRBJ1-5 and V is TRBV28; D unclear. The CDR3 runs to 13 residues. Trimming took 3 bases from V and 6 from J, leaving 9 bases between them. Germline CDR1 is MDHEN and CDR2 is SYDVKM. This CDR3 is CASSFAGSQPQHF. In DNA, the CDR3 is TGTGCCAGCAGTTTCGCCGGGAGTCAGCCCCAGCATTTT.

This clone was detected a few times. Other DNA sequences from this sample encode an identical CDR3 as well. The rearrangement joins TRBV19 to TRBJ2-2; D possibly corresponds to TRBD2 (6 bases). CDR1 and CDR2 (germline): LNHDA, SQIVND (reference sequence). This CDR3 is built from 16 residues. Trimming removed 5 bases at V and 5 bases at J, with 18 bases between. The CDR3 loop reads CASSRRVGGRTGELFF. The CDR3 DNA is TGTGCCAGTAGTCGGAGAGTGGGGGGTCGGACCGGGGAGCTGTTTTTT.

This clone turned up a few times. The chain has TRBV7-9 and TRBJ2-1; 10 bases fit TRBD2. The germline gives CDR1 SEHNR, CDR2 FQNEAQ (reference sequence). V trimming: 5 bases; J trimming: 4 bases; junction bases outside the gene matches: 8. The CDR3 contains 16 residues. The CDR3 loop is CASSPLTSGPYNEQFF. The CDR3 coding sequence is TGTGCCAGCAGCCCCCTGACTAGCGGGCCTTACAATGAGCAGTTCTTC.